This T cell receptor beta chain originates from a study of blood T cell repertoires in COVID-19. The data were produced by immunoSEQ multiplex PCR, yet TCRdb's version contains in-frame clones alone and is incomplete. The sample carries fewer than 50,000 clones, about 79% recorded once. The CDR3 totals 15 residues. Trimming cost V 0 bases and J 8 bases, with 13 bases left between them. Germline values: CDR1 MNHEY, CDR2 SVGAGI. The specimen was peripheral blood. V and J are TRBV6-5 and TRBJ1-4; D is unresolved. The origin of this receptor is a human donor in a cohort sampled during active COVID-19. CDR3 residues: CASSYSNGLEEKLFF. CDR3 DNA: TGTGCCAGCAGTTACTCGAACGGGTTAGAAGAAAAACTGTTTTTT.